This T cell receptor beta chain was recovered during a study of T cells in Graves' hyperthyroidism and ophthalmopathy (dated by TCRdb to between 2018 and 2021). In terms of the full investigation: Peripheral blood was sampled at the time of initial diagnosis, prior to any treatment. To identify distinguishing TCR V-J signatures, a discovery cohort of around 100 patients was used, comprising 40 to 45 with Graves' ophthalmopathy and approximately 58 with stable Graves' hyperthyroidism. Whether ophthalmopathy could be predicted prospectively was tested in an independent validation cohort made up of roughly 20 hyperthyroidism patients plus 17 patients who later progressed to ophthalmopathy. The 85 to 100 discovery patients were randomly split 7:3 into training and test sets. Thyroid tissue and blood T-cell repertoires from more than 5 Graves' hyperthyroidism patients were also compared in the study. Once sampling was done, hyperthyroidism patients were given methimazole at a starting dose of 30 mg daily, whereas ophthalmopathy patients were given high-dose intravenous methylprednisolone. The paper reports TCR Vbeta CDR3 sequencing of some 140 peripheral blood samples: 40 or so ophthalmopathy, under 80 hyperthyroidism and around 17 progressor patients.

Hyperthyroidism patients were newly diagnosed, with disease duration under 2 months, and aged 18 to 65 years. The study excluded patients with uncontrolled infections, other autoimmune diseases, pregnancy or lactation. Diagnoses were based on clinical symptoms, serum thyroxine and TRAb, thyroid ultrasound and orbital computed tomography. Blood from progressor patients was collected at the time of first diagnosis with hyperthyroidism, before any ophthalmopathy symptoms had appeared. PBMCs were separated from 7.5 to 10 ml of fresh peripheral blood using Ficoll-Paque density gradient centrifugation. Progressor patients were defined as those initially diagnosed with Graves' hyperthyroidism in whom ophthalmopathy developed during follow-up. Total RNA was extracted with Trizol reagent, and quality was checked on an Agilent 2100 Bioanalyzer. As to this clonotype: The target of this receptor is not known. Given a much more abundant clone one base away, this may be a read error.

TCR beta CDR3 regions were amplified from RNA transcripts. The TCR CDR3 was subjected to a first round of RT-PCR using the HTBI primer set and the Qiagen OneStep RT-PCR kit. Libraries were constructed in a second round of multiplex PCR, after which size selection and purification were performed. The libraries were sequenced on an Illumina HiSeq2000 using paired-end 100 bp reads. The published analysis was carried out like this. SOAPnuke was used to process the raw data, removing reads that contained adapters or uncalled bases, had a mean Phred below 15, or lacked an exact match to the constant primer or identifier. High-quality paired reads were merged using COPE v1.2.5, and each unique nucleotide sequence was defined as a clonotype. MiTCR v1.1 was used to align the clonotypes against IMGT TRBV, TRBD and TRBJ reference segments. The analysis included only V-J combinations with a frequency above 0.0001, which together covered roughly 99% of the repertoires. The TCS score was defined as the ratio of F50 (clonal expansion) to E x V (chaos), calculated using BLOSUM62-based TCRdist between CDR3 peptides within each V-J. Welch's t-statistics and random forest reduced around 550 V-J features to 10 to 15, which were used in a naive Bayes classifier (R e1071). TCRdb took the public reads, trimmed them with fastp at Q25, ran MiXCR for clone calling and kept in-frame beta chains. Each entry merges the rows of one CDR3 protein and shows their most common DNA and genes. These V and J calls derive from TCRdb rather than the authors' analysis. For this sample there are around 700,000 distinct CDR3 sequences; under 20% appear just once. The ten most abundant clones make up roughly a sixth of the sample.

Overall study outcomes, separate from this receptor: Most expanded thyroid clonotypes (frequency above 0.001) were also detected in blood, a finding suggesting that blood repertoires may reflect thyroid immune responses. During validation, the model predicted progression to ophthalmopathy a median of approximately 7 months ahead of onset, with just under 71% sensitivity and 72.22% specificity. Ophthalmopathy was separated from stable hyperthyroidism by a 13 V-J signature model, with around 90% sensitivity and approximately 81% specificity obtained in cross-validation and 80%/75% obtained in testing. Sample size was not statistically predetermined, and blinding of investigators to group allocation was not performed.

Taken from cysteine to phenylalanine, the CDR3 has 13 residues. The DNA shown is the 39-base CDR3, in frame from base 1. Between the V and J ends, shortened by 6 bases and 3 bases respectively, the junction contains 11 bases. The receptor comes from a woman aged 45-65 years with Graves' hyperthyroidism that later progressed to Graves' ophthalmopathy. Rearrangement joined TRBV12-3 or TRBV12-4 to TRBJ1-2; tentative D gene TRBD1, with 5 bases matching. Material: blood. The DNA sequence is TGTGCCAGCAGCCGCGACAGCGACTATGGCTACACCTTC. This codes for CASSRDSDYGYTF.